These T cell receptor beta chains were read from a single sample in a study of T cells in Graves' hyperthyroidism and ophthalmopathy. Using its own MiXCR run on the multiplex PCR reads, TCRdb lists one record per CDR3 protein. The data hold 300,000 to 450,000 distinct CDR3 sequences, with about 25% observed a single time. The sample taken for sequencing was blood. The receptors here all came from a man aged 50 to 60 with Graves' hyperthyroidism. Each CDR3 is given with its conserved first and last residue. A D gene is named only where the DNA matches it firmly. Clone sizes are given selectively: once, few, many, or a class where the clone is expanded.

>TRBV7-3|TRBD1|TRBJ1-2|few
TGTGCCAGCAGCGCGACAGGGCATGGCTACACCTTC
CASSATGHGYTF
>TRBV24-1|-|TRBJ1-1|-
TGTGCCACCAGTGACCCCTTAGGTGAAGCTTTCTTT
CATSDPLGEAFF
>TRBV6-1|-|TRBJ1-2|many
TGTGCCAGCAGTCCTCAAGGGGGTGGCTACACCTTC
CASSPQGGGYTF
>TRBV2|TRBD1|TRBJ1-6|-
TGTGCCAGCATGGGGACACAGGGGAATTCACCCCTCCACTTT
CASMGTQGNSPLHF
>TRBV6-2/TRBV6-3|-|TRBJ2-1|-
TGTGCCAGCAGGACCCTCAGGAGGAGGGAAAATGAGCAGTTCTTC
CASRTLRRRENEQFF
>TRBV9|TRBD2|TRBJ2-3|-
TGTGCCAGCAGCGTAGCTCTAGCGGGAGACCCAGATACGCAGTATTTT
CASSVALAGDPDTQYF
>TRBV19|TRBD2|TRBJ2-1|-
TGTGCCAGTAGTATTCTCGCTAGCGGCAATGAGCAGTTCTTC
CASSILASGNEQFF
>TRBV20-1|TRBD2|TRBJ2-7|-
TGCAGTGCTCTCCCCTTTAGCGGGAGTCTCTCCTACGAGCAGTACTTC
CSALPFSGSLSYEQYF
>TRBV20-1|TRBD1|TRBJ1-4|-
TGCAGTGCTTTACCGGGACAGGGGCATGAAAAACTGTTTTTT
CSALPGQGHEKLFF
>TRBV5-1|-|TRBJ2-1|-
TGCGCCAGCAGCGTGGACTCCTCGCAAAGGCAGTTCTTC
CASSVDSSQRQFF
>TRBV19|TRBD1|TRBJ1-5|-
TGTGCCAGTAGTATAGAGGGACAGCCCTATAGCAATCAGCCCCAGCATTTT
CASSIEGQPYSNQPQHF
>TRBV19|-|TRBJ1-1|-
TGTGCCAGTAGTCAGGAGGCGAACACTGAAGCTTTCTTT
CASSQEANTEAFF
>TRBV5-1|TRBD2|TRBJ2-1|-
TGCGCCAGCAGCTTGGATCTAGCGGTCGGTGAGCAGTTCTTC
CASSLDLAVGEQFF
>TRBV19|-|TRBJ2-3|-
TGTGCCAGTAATGTATCGCCCCGATCAGATACGCAGTATTTT
CASNVSPRSDTQYF
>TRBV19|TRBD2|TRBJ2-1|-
TGTGCCAGCGAATTAACTAGCGGGAGGGCCGGTGAGCAGTTCTTC
CASELTSGRAGEQFF
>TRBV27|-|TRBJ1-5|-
TGTGCCAGCAGTTTAGCGGGCTCCCCAAATCAGCCCCAGCATTTT
CASSLAGSPNQPQHF
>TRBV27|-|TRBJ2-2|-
TGTGCCAGCAAGAGGGGGGGAGGCACCGGGGAGCTGTTTTTT
CASKRGGGTGELFF
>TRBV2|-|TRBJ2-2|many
TGTGCCAGCACGCGTCAGGTGAACACCGGGGAGCTGTTTTTT
CASTRQVNTGELFF
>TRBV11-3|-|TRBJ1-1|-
TGTGCCAGCAGCGGGGGGGCCATGAACACTGAAGCTTTCTTT
CASSGGAMNTEAFF
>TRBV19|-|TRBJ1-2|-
TGTGCCAGTAGTAACGACAGACAGTCTGCCTATGGCTACACCTTC
CASSNDRQSAYGYTF